This T cell receptor (beta chain) appears in the sequencing data of a study of early T cells in non-severe SARS-CoV-2 infection. TCRdb reanalysed the 5' RACE reads using MiXCR and keeps one entry per CDR3 protein. The table has 45,000 to 60,000 distinct CDR3 sequences, more than 9% seen once; the top ten hold under 6%. At least ten counts were recorded for this clonotype. This clonotype was sampled from an adult who was a healthcare worker with PCR-confirmed SARS-CoV-2 infection or an uninfected control (not recorded which). Sequencing used whole blood.

The CDR3 nucleotides are TGTGCCTGGGCCTTAGCAGTTAACCCCTACAATGAGCAGTTCTTC. Translating it yields CAWALAVNPYNEQFF. The chain combines TRBV30 with TRBJ2-1; D is uncertain. Trimming removed 5 bases from V and 2 bases from J, with 16 bases in between. Germline CDR1 and CDR2: GTSNPN and SVGIG (reference sequence). The CDR3 contains 15 residues.